This T cell receptor (beta chain) appears in the sequencing data of a study of blood T cell repertoires in COVID-19. The overall study: The origin of the acute and convalescent COVID-19 samples was the United States, Italy and Spain.

The CDR3 totals 14 residues. V lost 6 bases, J lost 1 base, and 4 bases stayed unmatched. In germline, CDR1 is MDHEN, CDR2 SYDVKM. As processed by the authors: The authors estimated nucleated cell counts from reference gene primer amplification. Profiling relied on immunoSEQ multiplex PCR, and the TCRdb table lists in-frame clones only, not all of them. D and trimming come from the DNA, and the V and J calls and clone size come from that table. Seen here are under 150,000 clones, 81% observed once, and the top ten hold over 7.5%. The TCR was taken from a woman aged 55-70 years with active or convalescent COVID-19. The chain combines TRBV28 with TRBJ2-3; TRBD1 matches at 7 bases. Sequenced input: peripheral blood. Written as DNA, the CDR3 is TGTGCCAGCAGATCTACAGGGGGCACAGATACGCAGTATTTT. Protein product: CASRSTGGTDTQYF.